The sequence of this T cell receptor beta chain was determined in a study of PD-L1 blockade in urothelial cancer. Study in general: Male sex and bladder-origin urothelial cancer characterized most of the roughly 29 patients. Median blood clonality was roughly 0.088, with 86,000 or so unique TCRs.

The time point: pretreatment peripheral blood. CDR3 size: 15 residues. Germline CDR1 MNHEY, CDR2 SMNVEV (reference sequence). V was pared by 3 bases and J by 6 bases, with 9 bases of the junction left unmatched. Only in-frame clones appear in the TCRdb table, and some are missing; sequencing was by immunoSEQ multiplex PCR. The table shows 35,000 to 45,000 clones, with roughly 84% occurring only once. The chain couples TRBV27 to TRBJ2-5; TRBD2 aligns across 8 bases. The specimen comprised PBMCs, sampled around atezolizumab (anti-PD-L1) treatment. The TCR was taken from a donor aged 40 or over with urothelial cancer. The DNA for the CDR3 is TGTGCCAGCAGTTTCGGCGGGACTAGTCGGAAGACCCAGTACTTC. It translates to CASSFGGTSRKTQYF.